The 26 T cell receptor beta chains in this list originate from one sample, sequenced in a study of CD8 T cells in Susac syndrome. RNA in amounts of roughly 0.5 to 1 ug was reverse transcribed with random hexamers. One entry per CDR3 protein, called by TCRdb with MiXCR from the immunoSEQ multiplex PCR reads. This table holds about 290,000 distinct CDR3 sequences, roughly 85% found once. The sample consisted of CD8+ T cells from PBMCs. The receptors were gathered from a human donor with multiple sclerosis.

The chain is built from TRBV16 and TRBJ1-2, with D unclear. With 4 bases removed from V and 2 bases from J, the gap between germline ends came to 11 bases. Germline loops: CDR1 KGHSY, CDR2 FQNENV. This CDR3 spans 14 amino acids. The CDR3 reads CASSRLHVNYGYTF. The CDR3 nucleotides read TGTGCCAGCAGCCGCTTACATGTAAACTATGGCTACACCTTC.

V usage is TRBV27 and J usage is TRBJ1-2; D is unclear. The germline V gene has CDR1 MNHEY and CDR2 SMNVEV (reference sequence). There are 13 residues in the CDR3. Trimming left V 0 bases short and J 8 bases short, with 10 bases between. The CDR3 nucleotides read TGTGCCAGCAGTTTATCAGGGCCACAAGGCTACACCTTC. Amino acid sequence: CASSLSGPQGYTF.

The chain uses TRBV30 and TRBJ2-2, with D perhaps matching TRBD2 (5 bases). There are 16 residues in the CDR3. Trimming cost V 2 bases and J 0 bases, with 13 bases left between them. Germline V gives CDR1 GTSNPN, CDR2 SVGIG (reference sequence). CDR3: CAWSRAAEPNTGELFF. In nucleotides, the CDR3 is TGTGCCTGGAGTAGAGCAGCGGAGCCGAACACCGGGGAGCTGTTTTTT.

Turning to this clonotype: Germline is not matched at one junction end, which may reflect a read error. This chain's CDR3 is CASSLAGGPAGELFF. The CDR3 bases are TGTGCCAGCAGCCTAGCGGGAGGGCCGGCCGGGGAGCTGTTTTTT. The rearrangement uses TRBV7-2 and TRBJ2-2, with 12 bases fitting TRBD2. Germline V gene lookup returns CDR1 SGHTA and CDR2 FQGNSA. The CDR3 runs to 15 residues.

This rearrangement joins TRBV15 to TRBJ2-7; no clear D gene. CDR3 size: 14 residues. The germline V and J ends were trimmed by 6 bases and 1 base, with 13 bases remaining between them. The germline gives CDR1 LNHNV, CDR2 YYDKDF (reference sequence). CDR3 nucleotide sequence: TGTGCCACCAGTAACCACCGGGTTTCCTACGAGCAGTACTTC. Translating gives CATSNHRVSYEQYF.

This chain links TRBV5-6 with TRBJ1-5, with no clear D. Trimming removed 0 bases from V and 0 bases from J, with 16 bases in between. This CDR3 spans 18 amino acids. Germline values: CDR1 SGHDT, CDR2 YYEEEE. CDR3 residues: CASSLATGNGVSNQPQHF. CDR3 sequence (DNA): TGTGCCAGCAGCTTGGCAACGGGGAATGGGGTTAGCAATCAGCCCCAGCATTTT.

This clonotype was recorded only once. The chain is built from TRBV7-6 and TRBJ2-1; 9 bases are shared with TRBD1. CDR1 and CDR2 from the germline V gene are SGHVS and FNYEAQ. This CDR3 is 15 amino acids long. With V trimmed by 1 base and J by 7 bases, 5 bases remained unmatched. CDR3 nucleotides: TGTGCCAGCAGCTTAGGGGACAGGGTCTGGAATGAGCAGTTCTTC. It yields the protein CASSLGDRVWNEQFF.

The chain employs TRBV7-6 and TRBJ2-3, with D maybe TRBD2 (6 bases). Germline V gene sequence: CDR1 SGHVS, CDR2 FNYEAQ. The V end lost 5 bases, the J end lost 0 bases, and 15 bases lay between the germline ends. The CDR3 contains 16 residues. CDR3 amino acids: CASSTPSAESTDTQYF. CDR3 sequence (DNA): TGTGCCAGCAGCACCCCTAGCGCCGAAAGCACAGATACGCAGTATTTT.

This chain connects TRBV4-3 to TRBJ2-6; possible D gene TRBD1, 5 bases. CDR3 length equals 14 residues. V lost 4 bases to trimming and J lost 2 bases, with 6 bases between them. Germline CDR1 and CDR2: LGHNA and YSLEER. The CDR3 region is CASSRGAGANVLTF. The CDR3 nucleotides read TGCGCCAGCAGCCGGGGCGCTGGGGCCAACGTCCTGACTTTC.

The J gene is TRBJ2-4, the V gene TRBV30; D not resolved. Germline CDR1 GTSNPN, CDR2 SVGIG (reference sequence). This CDR3 comprises 9 residues. Between the trimmed V and J ends, which lost 5 bases and 8 bases, there was a span of 4 bases. The CDR3 spells CAWGDIQYF. The CDR3 DNA sequence: TGTGCCTGGGGGGACATTCAGTACTTC.

The chain is built from TRBV4-3 and TRBJ1-2; D unclear. This CDR3 is 13 amino acids long. The V gene's germline CDR1 is LGHNA and CDR2 YSLEER. Trimming removed 3 bases from V and 5 bases from J, with 10 bases in between. CDR3 sequence (DNA): TGCGCCAGCAGCCACGGAGTGGGATATGGCTACACCTTC. The encoded protein is CASSHGVGYGYTF.

The chain carries TRBV27 and TRBJ2-7; 7 bases match TRBD1. The CDR3 is 16 residues long. V dropped 5 bases and J dropped 2; count of bases not matched to a gene: 12. Germline CDR1 reads MNHEY; CDR2 reads SMNVEV (reference sequence). In nucleotides, the CDR3 is TGTGCCAGCAGTATCCCGACAGGGATGCCCCCCTACGAGCAGTACTTC. This gives the protein CASSIPTGMPPYEQYF.

The V gene is TRBV6-2 or TRBV6-3, the J gene TRBJ2-7; D unresolved. The V gene lost 3 bases and the J gene lost 5 bases, with 8 bases spanning the gap. The germline CDR1 and CDR2 sequences are MNHEY and SVGEGT. The CDR3 has 12 residues. As DNA, the CDR3 is TGTGCCAGCAGTTATAAGGTAAACGAGCAGTACTTC. As protein: CASSYKVNEQYF.

The chain is built from TRBV7-8 and TRBJ1-1; D not resolved. CDR1 SGHVS and CDR2 FQNEAQ come from the germline V gene. This CDR3 has 12 amino acids. The V end lost 10 bases, the J end lost 2 bases, and 11 bases lay between the germline ends. The CDR3 spells CATQVTNTEAFF. CDR3 coding DNA: TGTGCCACGCAAGTAACCAACACTGAAGCTTTCTTT.

The table lists this clonotype with a count of one. J is TRBJ2-1 and V is TRBV23-1; D may match TRBD1 or TRBD2 (5 bases each). TRBV23-1 is classed as an ORF, of uncertain function. Trimming pared 2 bases from V and 4 bases from J, leaving 18 bases between. This CDR3 spans 17 amino acids. This chain's CDR3 is CASSQTPGPKEYNEQFF. CDR3 in DNA: TGCGCCAGCAGTCAAACCCCGGGACCGAAGGAATACAATGAGCAGTTCTTC.

This sequence joins TRBV27 and TRBJ2-7, with 8 bases aligning to TRBD2. Germline-derived CDR1 and CDR2 are MNHEY and SMNVEV (reference sequence). V lost 6 bases, J lost 1 base, and 5 bases stayed unmatched. The CDR3 consists of 14 residues. The CDR3 is CASRFASGSYEQYF. The CDR3 nucleotides read TGTGCCAGCAGATTCGCTAGCGGGTCCTACGAGCAGTACTTC.

This clonotype was detected only once. The chain uses TRBV15 and TRBJ2-3; 7 positions match TRBD2. The length of the CDR3 is 18 residues. The germline gives CDR1 LNHNV, CDR2 YYDKDF (reference sequence). V lost 3 bases to trimming and J lost 2 bases; unmatched junction nucleotides: 14. The CDR3 loop reads CATSRRTRDYRNTDTQYF. CDR3 sequence (DNA): TGTGCCACCAGCAGGCGTACCCGGGACTACCGAAACACAGATACGCAGTATTTT.

The gene calls are TRBV7-9 and TRBJ2-2, with D possibly TRBD1 on 5 matching bases. Germline loops: CDR1 SEHNR, CDR2 FQNEAQ (reference sequence). This CDR3 is built from 13 residues. Between the trimmed V and J ends, which lost 5 bases and 4 bases, there was a span of 8 bases. CDR3 nucleotides: TGTGCCAGCAGCGACAGCCGCACCGGGGAGCTGTTTTTT. It translates to CASSDSRTGELFF.

Note on this clonotype: The junction departs from germline at one end; a sequencing error may be responsible. V and J are TRBV5-6 and TRBJ2-7, with a tentative D call TRBD2 (5 bases). Germline loops: CDR1 SGHDT, CDR2 YYEEEE. The CDR3 spans 13 residues. The CDR3 nucleotides are TGTGCCAGCAGTTTCATGGGCGGGTACGAGCAGTCCTTC. The encoded protein is CASSFMGGYEQSF. The full variable domain, in which reference TRBV5-6 and TRBJ2-7 provide the parts outside the CDR3, is DAGVTQSPTHLIKTRGQQVTLRCSPKSGHDTVSWYQQALGQGPQFIFQYYEEEERQRGNFPDRFSGHQFPNYSSELNVNALLLGDSALYLCASSFMGGYEQSFGPGTRLTVT.

The V and J genes are TRBV21-1 and TRBJ2-3; the table's TRBD1 call for D was not verified on the DNA. TRBV21-1 is a pseudogene locus. The CDR3 loop spans 15 amino acids. CDR3 amino acids: CASSKRPPGTDTQYF. DNA for the CDR3: TGTGCCAGCAGCAAGCGACCGCCCGGCACAGATACGCAGTATTTT.

This rearrangement joins TRBV7-9 to TRBJ2-1; D perhaps matches TRBD1 (6 bases). This CDR3 is built from 15 residues. With 3 bases removed from V and 8 bases from J, the gap between germline ends came to 17 bases. Germline CDR1 SEHNR, CDR2 FQNEAQ (reference sequence). The CDR3 nucleotides read TGTGCCAGCAGCTTCTTACGCCCGAAGGGGGATGAGCAGTTCTTC. This codes for CASSFLRPKGDEQFF.

The gene calls are TRBV11-1 and TRBJ1-1, with 10 bases lining up with TRBD1. V dropped 5 bases and J dropped 10; count of bases not matched to a gene: 25. CDR1 and CDR2 from the germline V gene are SGHAT and FQDESV (reference sequence). CDR3 length: 19 amino acids. The DNA for the CDR3 is TGTGCCAGCAGCCGTTTAATGGGACAGGGGCCACTCCGAAGAAAAAGAGCTTTCTTT. This encodes CASSRLMGQGPLRRKRAFF.

The chain is built from TRBV25-1 and TRBJ2-1; 7 bases line up with TRBD2. Germline-derived CDR1 and CDR2 are MGHDK and SYGVNS. The CDR3 is made up of 19 amino acids. Unmatched junction bases numbered 22, after V lost 2 bases and J lost 9 bases. The CDR3 DNA is TGTGCCAGCAGTGAAAGGAGGGGCGGGAGCGGGTTGGGGTTGGTTGAGCAGTTCTTC. Translated, it gives CASSERRGGSGLGLVEQFF.

V is TRBV29-1 and J is TRBJ1-1; no definite D call. The CDR3 is 13 amino acids. V was pared by 4 bases and J by 4 bases, with 13 bases between. Germline-derived CDR1 and CDR2 are SQVTM and ANQGSEA. The CDR3 region is CSVVSWTGTEAFF. The CDR3 nucleotides read TGCAGCGTTGTTTCGTGGACGGGCACTGAAGCTTTCTTT. The full variable domain, rest sourced from reference TRBV29-1 and TRBJ1-1, is SAVISQKPSRDICQRGTSLTIQCQVDSQVTMMFWYRQQPGQSLTLIATANQGSEATYESGFVIDKFPISRPNLTFSTLTVSNMSPEDSSIYLCSVVSWTGTEAFFGQGTRLTVV.

Only a few counts were recorded for this clonotype. One end of the junction is discordant with germline, which a read error may explain. The chain is built from TRBV7-9 and TRBJ2-1; D ambiguous. CDR3 size: 11 residues. In germline, CDR1 is SEHNR, CDR2 FQNEAQ (reference sequence). This CDR3 is CASSSSNEQFF. CDR3 nucleotide sequence: TGTGCCAGCAGCTCCTCCAATGAGCAGTTCTTC.

The chain couples TRBV4-3 to TRBJ1-3, with D uncertain. V was pared by 4 bases and J by 0 bases, with 16 bases between. CDR1 and CDR2 (germline): LGHNA, YSLEER. The CDR3 sequence is 17 residues long. Written as DNA, the CDR3 is TGCGCCAGCAGCCCCTCTGAGGGATATCTCTCTGGAAACACCATATATTTT. Its protein is CASSPSEGYLSGNTIYF.